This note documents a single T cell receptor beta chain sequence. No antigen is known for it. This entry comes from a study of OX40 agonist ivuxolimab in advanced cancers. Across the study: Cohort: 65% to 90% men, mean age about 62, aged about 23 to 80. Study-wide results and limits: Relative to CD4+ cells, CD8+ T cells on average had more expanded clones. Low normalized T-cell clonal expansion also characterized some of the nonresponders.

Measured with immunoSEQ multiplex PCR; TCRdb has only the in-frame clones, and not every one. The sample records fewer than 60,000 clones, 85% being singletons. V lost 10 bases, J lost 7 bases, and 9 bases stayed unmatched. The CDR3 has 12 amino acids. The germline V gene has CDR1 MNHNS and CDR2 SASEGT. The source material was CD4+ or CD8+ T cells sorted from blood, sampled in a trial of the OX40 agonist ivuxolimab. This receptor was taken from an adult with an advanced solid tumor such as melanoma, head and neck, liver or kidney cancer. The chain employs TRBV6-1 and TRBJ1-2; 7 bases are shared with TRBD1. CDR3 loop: CAIDRALAGYTF. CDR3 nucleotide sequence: TGTGCCATCGACAGGGCGCTGGCTGGCTACACCTTC.